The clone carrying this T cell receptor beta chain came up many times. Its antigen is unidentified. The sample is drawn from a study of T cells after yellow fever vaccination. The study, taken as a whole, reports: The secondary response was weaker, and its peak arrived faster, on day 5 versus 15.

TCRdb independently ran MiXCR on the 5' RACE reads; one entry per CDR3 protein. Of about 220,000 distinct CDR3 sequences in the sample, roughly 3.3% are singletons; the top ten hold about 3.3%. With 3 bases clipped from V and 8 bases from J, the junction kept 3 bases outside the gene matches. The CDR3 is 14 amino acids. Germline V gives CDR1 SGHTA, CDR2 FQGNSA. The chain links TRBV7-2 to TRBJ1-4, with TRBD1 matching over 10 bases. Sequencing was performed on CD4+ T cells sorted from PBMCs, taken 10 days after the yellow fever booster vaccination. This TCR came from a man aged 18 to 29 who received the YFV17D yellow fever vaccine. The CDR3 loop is CASSFLTGGEKLFF. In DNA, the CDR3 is TGTGCCAGCAGCTTTTTGACAGGGGGCGAAAAACTGTTTTTT.